This T cell receptor beta chain was recorded in a study of CD8 T cells in ankylosing spondylitis. The study's findings and limits: As for the disease-linked clones, they showed a CD8+ phenotype and occurred at relatively low frequencies in peripheral blood. It was reported that disease-linked clones were significantly enriched in matched ankylosing spondylitis synovial fluid.

With V trimmed by 0 bases and J by 3 bases, 5 bases remained unmatched. The CDR3 consists of 17 residues. Looked up from germline, CDR1 is SGDLS and CDR2 is YYNGEE. TCRdb reprocessed the 5' RACE reads via MiXCR and lists one record per CDR3 protein. This sample has roughly 7,500 distinct CDR3 sequences, with around 8.7% found just once. A word on this clonotype: What it binds is unknown.

The sequencing sample was made of blood, either unsorted or a sorted T cell fraction (not recorded which). The TCR originated in a male donor with ankylosing spondylitis or in good health (not recorded which). The rearrangement joins TRBV9 to TRBJ2-3; 12 nucleotides match TRBD2. CDR3 loop: CASSVGLAGVGTDTQYF. In DNA form, the CDR3 reads TGTGCCAGCAGCGTAGGACTAGCGGGAGTGGGAACAGATACGCAGTATTTT.